This record covers a single T cell receptor beta chain. Its target antigen remains unknown. No qualities accompany the bases; no much larger clone lies one base away. The CDR3, cysteine through phenylalanine, is 16 amino acids long. Solely the CDR3 DNA is kept, with 48 bases framed from the first base. The junction carries 16 bases between V and J, which are trimmed by 0 bases and 5 bases respectively. The germline V gene (reference sequence) gives CDR1 as MNHEY and CDR2 as SMNVEV. Libraries were made using 5' RACE. The sequencer listed for this sample is Illumina HiSeq 2500. A second PCR of roughly 7 to 11 cycles was performed with a sample-barcoded 5' primer and a J-beta primer mix. A template-switch 5' adaptor carrying 12 random nucleotides introduced a unique molecular identifier onto each TCR beta cDNA molecule. Each sample yielded at least 2.5 million CDR3-containing paired-end reads. First-strand cDNA synthesis was performed from all RNA using the Mint cDNA synthesis kit, with priming by a TRBC-specific oligonucleotide. All cDNA was treated with uracil-DNA glycosylase and then went through a first 18-cycle PCR with the universal primers M1SS and BC2_uni_R. On the study's bioinformatics: Normalization of each sample was performed by random selection of 1 million high-quality reads, each carrying a distinct molecular identifier. Reads with shared molecular identifiers were discarded instead of being binned into consensus sequences. MiTCR, set to a Q25 quality threshold and the strictest error-elimination algorithm, was used for CDR3 identification, clonotype clustering and error correction. A nonparametric unseen species model with Euler transformation was used to estimate lower-bound total TCR beta diversity. The public reads were quality trimmed at Q25 with fastp and then assembled into clones with MiXCR by TCRdb, keeping productive beta chains. CDR3 protein duplicates are merged, each entry listing the most common genes and DNA. TCRdb, rather than the study authors, made the V and J calls. The sample table holds about 1.5 million distinct CDR3 sequences, of which approximately 42% were seen once. Of the sample, approximately 4% is held by the ten largest clones.

This sample is drawn from a study of blood T cells in healthy people across ages (dated by TCRdb to about 2015). Study-level background: In model experiments, template switching captured roughly one uniquely barcoded TCR beta cDNA molecule for every two T cells. To track age-related changes in TCR beta repertoire diversity, the study relied on deep sequencing normalized with unique cDNA molecular identifiers. For two donors (one aged 18 to 30 and one aged 80 or older), the study analyzed two additional independent replicas of 1 million unique cDNA reads from the same blood draw. To avoid experimental bias, donors of different ages were randomly spread across the sequencing lanes. Four age groups were formed from the donors: young (average approximately 15 years), middle-aged (approximately 41), aged (over 55) and long-lived (about 80). What the authors observed across the whole study: Observed TCR beta diversity per million T cells fell roughly linearly with age, and a significant reduction was already apparent by age around 44. Since profiling was done on bulk unsorted PBMCs, naive and antigen-experienced compartments could not be conclusively compared. Donor CMV infection status was unknown, potentially confounding age-related changes in expanded clonotypes. Estimates of total diversity based on one million sequenced T cells were regarded as lower bounds and as underestimates. Observed TCR beta diversity correlated strongly with the percentage of naive T cells measured by flow cytometry. Compared with the aged group, more naive CD4+ T cells, fewer expanded clones and increased TCR diversity were shown by the long-lived group, suggesting age selection.

Donors were 30 to 45 systemically healthy Caucasian individuals from Russia aged 6 to 90 years. Each donor gave 8 to 10 milliliters of peripheral blood, drawn into EDTA-treated Vacutainer tubes. Ficoll-Paque density-gradient centrifugation was used to isolate PBMCs, with at least 6.5 million obtained per sample. Trizol reagent was used to extract total RNA from PBMCs, with at least 5 micrograms per sample. The percentages of naive CD45RAhigh/CD27high T cells were determined by flow cytometry on a PBMC aliquot from every donor. The sample taken for sequencing was blood. The TCR was taken from a woman in her late teens or twenties in good health. The sequence links TRBV27 to TRBJ2-5, with the D gene possibly TRBD1 or TRBD2, each one fitting 5 bases. The sequenced DNA: TGTGCCAGCAGTTTATCCGGGGTACTGTGGGGGGAGACCCAGTACTTC. It encodes CASSLSGVLWGETQYF.